The 8 T cell receptor beta chains below were found in one sample sequenced in a study of T cell changes during pregnancy in multiple sclerosis. The assay was immunoSEQ multiplex PCR, and TCRdb's table has in-frame clones only and misses some. The profile covers roughly 70,000 clones, with around 92% appearing a single time and roughly 3% taken by the ten largest. Sample: peripheral blood, taken in the third trimester of pregnancy. The receptors originated from a female donor in good health, enrolled as a control in a pregnancy study.

V is TRBV29-1 and J is TRBJ2-3, with a tentative D call TRBD1 (5 bases). Germline CDR1 reads SQVTM; CDR2 reads ANQGSEA. The CDR3 covers 11 residues. V was clipped by 5 bases and J by 9 bases, with 12 bases between them. CDR3 sequence reads: CSVSWAGTQYF. CDR3 nucleotides: TGCAGCGTTTCGTGGGCAGGGACGCAGTATTTT.

The chain uses TRBV28 and TRBJ2-5, with 9 bases lining up with TRBD2. CDR1 and CDR2 from the germline V gene are MDHEN and SYDVKM. This CDR3 is built from 17 residues. The trim removed 3 bases at V and 3 bases at J, leaving 11 bases unmatched. The CDR3 spells CASSFWGGGAVKETQYF. DNA for the CDR3: TGTGCCAGCAGTTTTTGGGGCGGGGGGGCCGTAAAAGAGACCCAGTACTTC. The complete variable domain, with remaining parts taken from reference TRBV28 and TRBJ2-5, reads DVKVTQSSRYLVKRTGEKVFLECVQDMDHENMFWYRQDPGLGLRLIYFSYDVKMKEKGDIPEGYSVSREKKERFSLILESASTNQTSMYLCASSFWGGGAVKETQYFGPGTRLLVL.

The chain combines TRBV15 with TRBJ2-7; a weak D match, TRBD1 (6 bases). The CDR3 has 15 amino acids. In germline, CDR1 is LNHNV, CDR2 YYDKDF (reference sequence). V was trimmed by 4 bases and J by 3 bases, leaving 16 bases between them. CDR3 in DNA: TGTGCCACCAGCACCCTGTCCCCGACAGGCTACGAGCAGTACTTC. Protein product: CATSTLSPTGYEQYF.

The chain is built from TRBV29-1 and TRBJ1-2; 9 bases are shared with TRBD1. Germline V gene lookup returns CDR1 SQVTM and CDR2 ANQGSEA. The CDR3 sequence is 12 residues long. With V trimmed by 5 bases and J by 6 bases, 4 bases remained unmatched. CDR3 sequence: CSVTGGFDGYTF. CDR3 in DNA: TGCAGCGTTACAGGGGGCTTCGATGGCTACACCTTC.

This chain connects TRBV10-3 to TRBJ2-3; 8 bases match TRBD2. There are 16 residues in the CDR3. The junction had 8 bases not matched to a gene; V was cut back by 4 bases and J by 2 bases. Per germline, CDR1 ENHRY and CDR2 SYGVKD. Here the CDR3 reads CAISGPDSGTTDTQYF. CDR3 DNA: TGTGCCATCAGTGGGCCTGATAGCGGGACCACAGATACGCAGTATTTT.

This clone was picked up one time. The V and J genes are TRBV28 and TRBJ2-5; D is perhaps TRBD2 (7 bases). Germline V gene lookup returns CDR1 MDHEN and CDR2 SYDVKM. CDR3 length: 14 residues. The germline V and J ends were trimmed by 9 bases and 1 base, with 15 bases remaining between them. CDR3 amino acids: CASGRGDPQETQYF. DNA of the CDR3: TGTGCCAGTGGGAGGGGGGACCCCCAAGAGACCCAGTACTTC.

V is TRBV5-6 and J is TRBJ2-6, with D perhaps TRBD2 (5 bases). V lost 0 bases and J 4 bases, leaving 17 bases between the germline ends. CDR3 length: 18 residues. Per germline, CDR1 SGHDT and CDR2 YYEEEE. This chain's CDR3 is CASSLDLYRGMGANVLTF. CDR3 coding DNA: TGTGCCAGCAGCTTGGATCTGTACCGAGGGATGGGGGCCAACGTCCTGACTTTC.

The V and J genes are TRBV7-9 and TRBJ2-7; unclear D gene. This CDR3 comprises 16 residues. Trimming shortened V by 7 bases and J by 5 bases, and 24 bases separated the two germline ends. The germline CDR1 and CDR2 sequences are SEHNR and FQNEAQ (reference sequence). The CDR3 DNA reads TGTGCCAGCAACCCCCAGCCGACGGCTAATGAGGACGAGCAGTACTTC. Amino acids: CASNPQPTANEDEQYF.